The text below deals with one T cell receptor (beta chain). Its specificity is not known. This specimen belongs to a study of shared clonotypes between healthy human individuals. Libraries were prepared by immunoSEQ multiplex PCR; TCRdb keeps only in-frame clonotypes and omits some of them. The sample records a few million clones, about 92% being singletons. Broader study findings: Sampling covered nothing but blood. Tissue TCR repertoires likely differ from those found in blood.

Material for sequencing was naive CD4+ T cells from PBMCs. This sample's subset: CD45RA+ positively selected. The TCR originated in a man aged 18 to 35 in good health. Some clones in this sample may be carry-over from other donors' samples.

The CDR3 DNA is TGTGCCTCGGGACAGAAAAACATTCAGTACTTC. This translates into CASGQKNIQYF. This chain uses TRBV30 with TRBJ2-4; 7 bases are a match to TRBD1. V gave up 7 bases and J gave up 4 bases; unmatched junction bases: 1. This CDR3 spans 11 amino acids. Germline V lookup: CDR1 GTSNPN, CDR2 SVGIG (reference sequence).